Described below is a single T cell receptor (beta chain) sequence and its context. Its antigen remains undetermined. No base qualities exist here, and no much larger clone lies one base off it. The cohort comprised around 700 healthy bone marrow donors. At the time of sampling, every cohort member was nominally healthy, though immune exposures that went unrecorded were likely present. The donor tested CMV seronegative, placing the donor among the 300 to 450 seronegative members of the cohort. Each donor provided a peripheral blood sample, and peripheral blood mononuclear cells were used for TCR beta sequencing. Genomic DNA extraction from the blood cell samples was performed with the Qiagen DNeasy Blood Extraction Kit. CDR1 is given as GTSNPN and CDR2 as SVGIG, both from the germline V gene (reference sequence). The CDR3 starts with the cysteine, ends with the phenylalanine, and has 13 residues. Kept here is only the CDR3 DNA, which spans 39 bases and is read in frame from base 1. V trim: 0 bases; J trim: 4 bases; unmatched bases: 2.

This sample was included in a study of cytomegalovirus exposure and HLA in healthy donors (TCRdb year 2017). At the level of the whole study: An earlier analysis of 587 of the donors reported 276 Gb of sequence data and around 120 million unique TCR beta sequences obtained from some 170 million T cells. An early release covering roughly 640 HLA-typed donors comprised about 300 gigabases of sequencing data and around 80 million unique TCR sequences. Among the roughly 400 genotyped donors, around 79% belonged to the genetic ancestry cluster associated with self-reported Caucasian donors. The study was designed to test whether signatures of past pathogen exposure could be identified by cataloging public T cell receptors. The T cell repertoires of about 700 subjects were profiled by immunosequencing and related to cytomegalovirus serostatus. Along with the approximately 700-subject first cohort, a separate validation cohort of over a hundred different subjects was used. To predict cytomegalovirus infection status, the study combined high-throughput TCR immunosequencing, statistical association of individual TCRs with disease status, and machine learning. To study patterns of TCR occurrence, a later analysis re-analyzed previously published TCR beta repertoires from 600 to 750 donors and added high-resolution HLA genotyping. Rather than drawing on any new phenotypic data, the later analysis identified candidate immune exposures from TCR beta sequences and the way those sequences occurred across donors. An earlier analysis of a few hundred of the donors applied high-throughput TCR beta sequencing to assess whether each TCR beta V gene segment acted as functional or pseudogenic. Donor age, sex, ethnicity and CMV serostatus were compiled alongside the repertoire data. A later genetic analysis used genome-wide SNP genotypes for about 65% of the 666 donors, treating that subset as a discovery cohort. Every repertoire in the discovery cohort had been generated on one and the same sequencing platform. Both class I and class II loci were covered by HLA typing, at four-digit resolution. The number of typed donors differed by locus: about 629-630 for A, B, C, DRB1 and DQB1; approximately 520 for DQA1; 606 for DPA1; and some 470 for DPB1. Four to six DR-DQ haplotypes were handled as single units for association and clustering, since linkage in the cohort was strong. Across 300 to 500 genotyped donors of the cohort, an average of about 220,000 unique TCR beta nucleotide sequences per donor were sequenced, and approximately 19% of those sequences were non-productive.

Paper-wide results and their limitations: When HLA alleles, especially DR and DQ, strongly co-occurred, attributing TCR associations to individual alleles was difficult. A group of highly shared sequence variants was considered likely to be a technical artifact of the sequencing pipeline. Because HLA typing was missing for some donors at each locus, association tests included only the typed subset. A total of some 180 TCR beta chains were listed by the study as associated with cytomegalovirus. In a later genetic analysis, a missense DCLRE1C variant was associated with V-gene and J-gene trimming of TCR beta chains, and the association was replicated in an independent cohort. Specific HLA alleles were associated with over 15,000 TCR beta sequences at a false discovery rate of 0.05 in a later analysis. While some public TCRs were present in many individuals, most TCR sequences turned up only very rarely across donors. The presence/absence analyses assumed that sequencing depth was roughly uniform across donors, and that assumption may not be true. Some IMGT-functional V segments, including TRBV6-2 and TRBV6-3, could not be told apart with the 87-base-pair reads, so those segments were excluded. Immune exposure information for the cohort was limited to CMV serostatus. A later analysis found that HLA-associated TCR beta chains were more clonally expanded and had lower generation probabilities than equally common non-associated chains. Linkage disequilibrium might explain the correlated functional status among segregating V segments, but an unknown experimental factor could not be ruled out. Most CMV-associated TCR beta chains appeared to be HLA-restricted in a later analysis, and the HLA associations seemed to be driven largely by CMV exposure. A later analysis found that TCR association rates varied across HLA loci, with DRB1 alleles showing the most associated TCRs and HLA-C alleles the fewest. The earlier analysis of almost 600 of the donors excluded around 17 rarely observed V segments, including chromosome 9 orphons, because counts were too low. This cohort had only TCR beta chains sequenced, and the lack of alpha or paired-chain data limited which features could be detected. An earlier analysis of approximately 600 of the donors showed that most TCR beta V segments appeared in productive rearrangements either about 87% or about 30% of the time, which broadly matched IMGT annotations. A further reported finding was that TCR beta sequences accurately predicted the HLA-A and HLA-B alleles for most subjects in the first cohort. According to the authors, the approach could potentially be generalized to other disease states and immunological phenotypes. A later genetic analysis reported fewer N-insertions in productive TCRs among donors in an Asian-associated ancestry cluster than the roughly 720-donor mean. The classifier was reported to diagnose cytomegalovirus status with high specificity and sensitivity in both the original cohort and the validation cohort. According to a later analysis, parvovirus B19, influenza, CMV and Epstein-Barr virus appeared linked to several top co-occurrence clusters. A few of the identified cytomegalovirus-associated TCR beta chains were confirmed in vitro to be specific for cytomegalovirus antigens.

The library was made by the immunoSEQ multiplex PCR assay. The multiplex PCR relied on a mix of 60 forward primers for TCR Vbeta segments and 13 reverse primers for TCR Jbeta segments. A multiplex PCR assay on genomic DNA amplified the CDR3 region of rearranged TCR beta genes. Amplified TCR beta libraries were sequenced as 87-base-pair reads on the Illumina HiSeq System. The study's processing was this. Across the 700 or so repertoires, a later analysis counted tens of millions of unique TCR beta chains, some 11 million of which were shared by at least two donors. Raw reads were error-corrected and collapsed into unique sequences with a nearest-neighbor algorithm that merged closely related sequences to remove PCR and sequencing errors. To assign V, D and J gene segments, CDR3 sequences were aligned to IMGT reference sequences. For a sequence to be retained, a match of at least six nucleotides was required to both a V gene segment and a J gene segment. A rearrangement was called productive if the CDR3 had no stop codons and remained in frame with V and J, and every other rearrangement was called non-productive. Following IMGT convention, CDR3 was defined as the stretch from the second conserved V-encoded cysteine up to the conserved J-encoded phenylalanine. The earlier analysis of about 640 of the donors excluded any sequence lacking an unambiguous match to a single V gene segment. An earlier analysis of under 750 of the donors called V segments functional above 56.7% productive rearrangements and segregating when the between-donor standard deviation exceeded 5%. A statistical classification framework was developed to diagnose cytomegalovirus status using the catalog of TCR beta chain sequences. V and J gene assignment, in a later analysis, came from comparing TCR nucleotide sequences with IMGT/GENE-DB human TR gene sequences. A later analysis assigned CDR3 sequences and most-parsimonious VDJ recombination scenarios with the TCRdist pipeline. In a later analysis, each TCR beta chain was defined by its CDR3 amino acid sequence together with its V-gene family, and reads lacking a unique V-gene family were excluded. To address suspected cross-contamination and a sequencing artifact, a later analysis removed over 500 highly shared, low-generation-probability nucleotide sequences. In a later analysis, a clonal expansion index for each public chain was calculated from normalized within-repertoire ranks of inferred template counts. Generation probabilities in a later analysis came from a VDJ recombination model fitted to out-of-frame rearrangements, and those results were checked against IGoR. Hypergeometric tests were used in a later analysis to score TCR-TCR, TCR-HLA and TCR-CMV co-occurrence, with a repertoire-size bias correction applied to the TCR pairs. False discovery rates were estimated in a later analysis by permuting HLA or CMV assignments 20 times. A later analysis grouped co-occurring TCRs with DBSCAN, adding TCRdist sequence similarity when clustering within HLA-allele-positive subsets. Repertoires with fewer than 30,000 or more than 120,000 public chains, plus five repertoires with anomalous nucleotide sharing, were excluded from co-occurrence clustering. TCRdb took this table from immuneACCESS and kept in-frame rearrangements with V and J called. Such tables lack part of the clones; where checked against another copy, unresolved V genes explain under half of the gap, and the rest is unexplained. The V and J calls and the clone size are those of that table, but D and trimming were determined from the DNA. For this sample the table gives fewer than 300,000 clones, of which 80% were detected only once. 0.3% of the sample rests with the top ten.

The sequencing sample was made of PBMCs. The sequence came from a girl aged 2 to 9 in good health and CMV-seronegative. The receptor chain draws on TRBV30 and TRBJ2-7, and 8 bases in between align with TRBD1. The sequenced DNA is TGTGCCTGGAGTGTCAGGGGGCGGTACGAGCAGTACTTC. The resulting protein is CAWSVRGRYEQYF.